Shown below are 12 T cell receptor beta chains from a single sample sequenced in a study of shared clonotypes between healthy human individuals. Clones were sequenced by immunoSEQ multiplex PCR, and TCRdb holds only the in-frame ones, with some missing. The top ten clones hold approximately 1% of a sample with under 2,000,000 clones, approximately 95% of them seen once. Naive CD8 cells lacked CD45RO, underwent positive selection for CCR7 and left out terminally differentiated effector memory CD45RA+ cells. Material: naive CD8+ T cells sorted from blood. These receptors were obtained from a man aged 18 to 30 in good health.

The genes are TRBV7-8 and TRBJ2-7; 7 bases are shared with TRBD2. CDR1 is SGHVS, CDR2 FQNEAQ, per germline. The length of the CDR3 is 14 residues. Losses at the gene ends were 5 bases for V and 3 bases for J; bases not matched to a gene: 7. CDR3 DNA sequence: TGTGCCAGCAGCCCCTTCGGCGGGGGCTACGAGCAGTACTTC. Amino acids: CASSPFGGGYEQYF.

This chain joins TRBV13 and TRBJ2-7, with 7 bases identical to TRBD1. V lost 4 bases and J lost 3; bases outside the gene matches: 12. Germline-derived CDR1 and CDR2 are PRHDT and FYEKMQ (reference sequence). There are 16 residues in the CDR3. The CDR3 region is CASSSTGTVPNYEQYF. As DNA, the CDR3 is TGTGCCAGCAGCTCTACCGGGACAGTTCCCAACTACGAGCAGTACTTC.

This clone appeared once. The V gene is TRBV4-2, the J gene TRBJ2-1, with TRBD2 matching 10 bases. In germline, CDR1 is LGHNA, CDR2 YNFKEQ. CDR3 length equals 16 residues. V was clipped by 0 bases and J by 3 bases; unmatched bases: 2. This CDR3 is CASSQDSSGGYNEQFF. The CDR3, as DNA: TGTGCCAGCAGCCAAGATTCTAGCGGGGGCTACAATGAGCAGTTCTTC.

The chain joins TRBV10-3 to TRBJ2-1; unclear D gene. Trimming shortened V by 3 bases and J by 0 bases, and 12 bases separated the two germline ends. CDR1 and CDR2 (germline): ENHRY, SYGVKD. The CDR3 is made up of 16 amino acids. CDR3 nucleotides: TGTGCCATCAGTGAACCCATGGAGATCTCCTACAATGAGCAGTTCTTC. This gives the protein CAISEPMEISYNEQFF.

The rearrangement links TRBV11-2 to TRBJ2-7; TRBD2 aligns across 11 bases. V was clipped by 3 bases and J by 3 bases; unmatched bases: 4. Germline V CDR1 and CDR2: SGHAT, FQNNGV. This CDR3 has 15 residues. This CDR3 reads CASSFTSGSLYEQYF. DNA for the CDR3: TGTGCCAGCAGCTTTACTAGCGGGAGTCTCTACGAGCAGTACTTC.

The chain couples TRBV4-1 to TRBJ2-7; maybe TRBD2 (5 bases). Trimming shortened V by 0 bases and J by 3 bases, and 18 bases separated the two germline ends. CDR3 length: 17 amino acids. Germline lookup yields CDR1 MGHRA and CDR2 YSYEKL. CDR3 sequence: CASSQELRTDRSYEQYF. The DNA for the CDR3 is TGCGCCAGCAGCCAAGAGCTAAGGACTGATCGTAGCTACGAGCAGTACTTC.

The chain recombines TRBV4-3 with TRBJ2-7; perhaps TRBD1 as D (5 bases). In germline, CDR1 is LGHNA, CDR2 YSLEER. V was trimmed by 1 base and J by 0 bases, leaving 10 bases between them. This CDR3 spans 15 amino acids. The CDR3 nucleotides are TGCGCCAGCAGCCAAGTGATAGGGGCCTCCTACGAGCAGTACTTC. It specifies CASSQVIGASYEQYF.

V and J are TRBV27 and TRBJ1-6; possible D gene TRBD1, 6 bases. The germline gives CDR1 MNHEY, CDR2 SMNVEV (reference sequence). CDR3 size: 14 residues. Trimming took 2 bases from V and 7 from J, leaving 9 bases between them. CDR3 sequence reads: CASSLRGGNSPLHF. The CDR3 region has the DNA TGTGCCAGCAGTTTACGTGGGGGCAATTCACCCCTCCACTTT.

CDR3 residues: CASSLVGVGAEAFF. The CDR3 nucleotides are TGCGCCAGCAGCTTGGTAGGGGTAGGGGCTGAAGCTTTCTTT. The chain has TRBV5-1 and TRBJ1-1, with D possibly being TRBD1 (5 bases). Trimming pared 0 bases from V and 6 bases from J, leaving 12 bases between. The CDR3 contains 14 residues. Looked up from germline, CDR1 is SGHRS and CDR2 is YFSETQ.

This clone has a single count. The rearrangement uses TRBV5-6 and TRBJ2-3; 7 nucleotides align to TRBD2. The V and J ends lost 3 bases and 4 bases, in that order; junction bases with no gene match: 5. Germline-derived CDR1 and CDR2 are SGHDT and YYEEEE. The CDR3 totals 14 residues. CDR3 DNA: TGTGCCAGCAGCTGGACTAGTGGCGCAGATACGCAGTATTTT. It yields the protein CASSWTSGADTQYF.

The V call is TRBV30, the J call TRBJ2-7; D is unresolved. This CDR3 is built from 13 residues. V was shortened by 0 bases and J by 5 bases, with 11 bases between the two germline ends. Germline V gene data show CDR1 as GTSNPN and CDR2 as SVGIG (reference sequence). CDR3 sequence (DNA): TGTGCCTGGAGTGTAGCCGATTCACACGAGCAGTACTTC. It specifies CAWSVADSHEQYF.

The gene calls are TRBV13 and TRBJ1-1; tentative D call: TRBD1 (6 bases). This CDR3 spans 14 amino acids. Germline V gene sequence: CDR1 PRHDT, CDR2 FYEKMQ (reference sequence). The V and J ends lost 4 bases and 4 bases respectively, with 13 bases between them. Written as DNA, the CDR3 is TGTGCCAGCAGCTATTTACAGGGCCCCACTGAAGCTTTCTTT. Translation: CASSYLQGPTEAFF.